A single sample gave rise to the 5 T cell receptor beta chains below, sequenced in a study of vaccination effects on CD4 cells after COVID-19. Antigen specificity for these receptors is unknown. TCRdb keeps only in-frame clones here, not all; method: immunoSEQ multiplex PCR. The sample lists some 50,000 clones, around three quarters seen once, with about 4.9% in the top ten. Upon completion of approximately ten days in culture, CD4+ T cells were isolated. SARS-CoV-2 infected the person between March and December 2020, as confirmed by PCR. Participants each got two BNT162b2 or mRNA-1273 vaccine doses. The input for sequencing was CD4+ T cells from PBMCs cultured without peptide, taken after COVID-19 vaccination. The source of these receptors is a human donor who had a prior SARS-CoV-2 infection.

The V gene is TRBV7-2, the J gene TRBJ2-3; 12 nucleotides line up with TRBD2. The CDR3 spans 16 residues. Germline trimming cut 6 bases from V and 4 bases from J; bases unmatched to any gene: 8. Per germline, CDR1 SGHTA and CDR2 FQGNSA. In DNA, the CDR3 is TGTGCCAGCAGACCCGGGACTAGCGGGCTGGCAGATACGCAGTATTTT. This gives the protein CASRPGTSGLADTQYF. The whole variable domain, filled in from reference TRBV7-2 and TRBJ2-3, reads GAGVSQSPSNKVTEKGKDVELRCDPISGHTALYWYRQSLGQGLEFLIYFQGNSAPDKSGLPSDRFSAERTGGSVSTLTIQRTQQEDSAVYLCASRPGTSGLADTQYFGPGTRLTVL.

The chain couples TRBV11-2 to TRBJ2-7; D assignment may be TRBD1 or TRBD2 (5 bases each). Germline CDR1 is SGHAT and CDR2 is FQNNGV. This CDR3 contains 14 residues. V was cut by 6 bases and J by 4 bases, with 16 bases left in between. CDR3 nucleotide sequence: TGTGCCAGCAGTAACCGGGACCGCCAGTACGAGCAGTACTTC. This encodes CASSNRDRQYEQYF.

The rearrangement joins TRBV10-3 to TRBJ2-5, with D perhaps matching TRBD2 (6 bases). The CDR3 consists of 13 residues. CDR1 is ENHRY and CDR2 is SYGVKD in the germline V gene. The ends were cut back, 5 bases at V and 4 bases at J, with 11 bases in the middle. The CDR3 reads CAISPGSGETQYF. As DNA, the CDR3 is TGTGCCATCAGTCCCGGTAGCGGAGAGACCCAGTACTTC.

This chain connects TRBV6-1 to TRBJ1-2; D remains unclear. CDR3 length: 10 residues. The germline gives CDR1 MNHNS, CDR2 SASEGT. Trimming removed 1 base at V and 7 bases at J, with 1 base between. CDR3 region: CASSEVGYTF. CDR3 in DNA: TGTGCCAGCAGTGAAGTTGGCTACACCTTC.

V usage is TRBV24-1 and J usage is TRBJ2-1, with D perhaps assigned TRBD1 or TRBD2 (6 bases each). The CDR3 extends over 19 amino acids. Between the trimmed V and J ends, which lost 2 bases and 0 bases, there was a span of 19 bases. Germline V gene data show CDR1 as KGHDR and CDR2 as SFDVKD. The CDR3: CATSDSGAGRGSSYNEQFF. The DNA of the CDR3 is TGTGCCACCAGTGATTCGGGGGCCGGAAGGGGGAGCTCCTACAATGAGCAGTTCTTC.